A selection of T cell receptor beta chains follows, all from one sample in a study of cytomegalovirus exposure and HLA in healthy donors. Produced via immunoSEQ multiplex PCR; TCRdb's table is partial and in-frame only. Found here are about 260,000 clones, around 66% of them singletons; the top ten hold over 2%. The sample comprised PBMCs. These receptors all come from a female donor in good health and CMV-seronegative. CDR3s include the opening cysteine and the closing phenylalanine or tryptophan. The order of the fields is D gene, J gene, V gene, clone size, CDR3 DNA, CDR3 protein. D genes are given only for firm matches. Not every row has a clone size; where given, it reads once, few, many or a size class.

D gene: NA
J gene: TRBJ2-6
V gene: TRBV7-8
clone size: NA
CDR3 DNA: TGTGCCAGCAGCTTCTCCAGGTACTCTGGGGCCAACGTCCTGACTTTC
CDR3 protein: CASSFSRYSGANVLTF

D gene: NA
J gene: TRBJ1-1
V gene: TRBV18
clone size: NA
CDR3 DNA: TGTGCCAGCTCACCCTCGGCAACAGTTTCGAGCACTGAAGCTTTCTTT
CDR3 protein: CASSPSATVSSTEAFF

D gene: NA
J gene: TRBJ1-5
V gene: TRBV10-3
clone size: once
CDR3 DNA: TGTGCCGCAGCCGGGGAGCGCAATCAGCCCCAGCATTTT
CDR3 protein: CAAAGERNQPQHF

D gene: TRBD1
J gene: TRBJ1-4
V gene: TRBV30
clone size: NA
CDR3 DNA: TGTGCCTGGAGAGACGACAGGGGTGGAACTAATGAAAAACTGTTTTTT
CDR3 protein: CAWRDDRGGTNEKLFF

D gene: TRBD1
J gene: TRBJ1-2
V gene: TRBV11-2
clone size: few
CDR3 DNA: TGTGCCAGCAGGGGGACCTCCGGGACAGGGGCGGCCTATGGCTACACCTTC
CDR3 protein: CASRGTSGTGAAYGYTF

D gene: NA
J gene: TRBJ2-5
V gene: TRBV11-2
clone size: NA
CDR3 DNA: TGTGCCAGCAGTAGCAGGGGAAAAGAGACCCAGTACTTC
CDR3 protein: CASSSRGKETQYF

D gene: NA
J gene: TRBJ2-7
V gene: TRBV2
clone size: NA
CDR3 DNA: TGTGCCAGCAGTGAACAGGGGATCCACGAGCAGTACTTC
CDR3 protein: CASSEQGIHEQYF

D gene: TRBD1
J gene: TRBJ1-2
V gene: TRBV30
clone size: NA
CDR3 DNA: TGTGCCTGGAGTTTTAGGACCGGGACAGGGTACACCTTC
CDR3 protein: CAWSFRTGTGYTF

D gene: NA
J gene: TRBJ1-1
V gene: TRBV5-1
clone size: few
CDR3 DNA: TGTGCCAGCAGCTCCGGACAGACAAAAGTGGAAGCTTTCTTT
CDR3 protein: CASSSGQTKVEAFF

D gene: TRBD1
J gene: TRBJ2-7
V gene: TRBV6-6
clone size: NA
CDR3 DNA: TGTGCCAGCAGTTGGGACAGTCAACACGAGCAGTACTTC
CDR3 protein: CASSWDSQHEQYF

D gene: NA
J gene: TRBJ2-1
V gene: TRBV11-2
clone size: NA
CDR3 DNA: TGTGCCAGCAGCGACCCTGGGGGGAGGAGCTCCTACAATGAGCAGTTCTTC
CDR3 protein: CASSDPGGRSSYNEQFF

D gene: TRBD2
J gene: TRBJ2-1
V gene: TRBV9
clone size: NA
CDR3 DNA: TGTGCCAGCAGCTCCAGCGGGAGCAGCTCCTACAATGAGCAGTTCTTC
CDR3 protein: CASSSSGSSSYNEQFF

D gene: NA
J gene: TRBJ2-1
V gene: TRBV25-1
clone size: NA
CDR3 DNA: TGTGCCAGCAGTGAAGAAAGAGGGAGATCGTCCGACAATGAGCAGTTCTTC
CDR3 protein: CASSEERGRSSDNEQFF

D gene: NA
J gene: TRBJ1-1
V gene: TRBV7-9
clone size: few
CDR3 DNA: TGTTCCAGCAGCTTAGTTAATCCCGAAGCTTTCTTT
CDR3 protein: CSSSLVNPEAFF

D gene: NA
J gene: TRBJ1-5
V gene: TRBV18
clone size: NA
CDR3 DNA: TGTGCCAGCTCACCACGGGAGGGAGAAAGCCAGCCCCAGCATTTT
CDR3 protein: CASSPREGESQPQHF

D gene: NA
J gene: TRBJ2-1
V gene: TRBV10-2
clone size: once
CDR3 DNA: TGCGCCAGTGAGGAGGGGAATGAGCAGTTCTTC
CDR3 protein: CASEEGNEQFF

D gene: TRBD2
J gene: TRBJ2-1
V gene: TRBV15
clone size: NA
CDR3 DNA: TGTGCCACCAACAGCAAGCGGGAGGGCCTGGATGAGCAGTTCTTC
CDR3 protein: CATNSKREGLDEQFF

D gene: TRBD1
J gene: TRBJ2-7
V gene: TRBV27
clone size: NA
CDR3 DNA: TGTGCCAGCAGTCTCGGACAGGGGGCCTACGAGCAGTACTTC
CDR3 protein: CASSLGQGAYEQYF

D gene: TRBD2
J gene: TRBJ2-1
V gene: TRBV11-3
clone size: NA
CDR3 DNA: TGTGCCAGCAACCCGGGACTAGCGGATGATTGGTACAATGAGCAGTTCTTC
CDR3 protein: CASNPGLADDWYNEQFF

D gene: TRBD1
J gene: TRBJ2-7
V gene: TRBV5-8
clone size: NA
CDR3 DNA: TGTGCCAGCTGGGGGACAGGGAGACGGGAGCAGTACTTC
CDR3 protein: CASWGTGRREQYF

D gene: NA
J gene: TRBJ2-7
V gene: TRBV11-2
clone size: NA
CDR3 DNA: TGTGCCAGCAGCTTAGTGCGCGAGCAGTACTTC
CDR3 protein: CASSLVREQYF

D gene: NA
J gene: TRBJ1-1
V gene: TRBV28
clone size: NA
CDR3 DNA: TGTGCCAGCAGTCTTCCGTGGCAATCCCCTTACACTGAAGCTTTCTTT
CDR3 protein: CASSLPWQSPYTEAFF

D gene: TRBD2
J gene: TRBJ2-1
V gene: TRBV7-6
clone size: few
CDR3 DNA: TGTGCCAGCAGCCTCTTACTAGCGGGAGGGCCAGATGAGCAGTTCTTC
CDR3 protein: CASSLLLAGGPDEQFF

D gene: TRBD1
J gene: TRBJ1-1
V gene: TRBV2
clone size: NA
CDR3 DNA: TGTGCCAGCCGGGGACAGCCAAACACTGAAGCTTTCTTT
CDR3 protein: CASRGQPNTEAFF